This is a list of T cell receptor beta chains from one sample in a study of control samples from healthy donors and cancer patients. Measured with immunoSEQ multiplex PCR; TCRdb has only the in-frame clones, and not every one. Of roughly 100,000 clones in the sample, around 82% were seen once. The sequencing sample was made of blood. The receptors shown here come from a woman between 50 and 59 years old in good health. The CDR3 runs from the conserved cysteine through the conserved F or W. The order of the fields is J gene, V gene, CDR3 protein.

TRBJ2-2,TRBV27,CASSFSSGRAYTGELFF
TRBJ2-3,TRBV6-2/TRBV6-3,CASSYGTSEVTDTQYF
TRBJ2-5,TRBV6-2/TRBV6-3,CASSPGETQYF
TRBJ1-1,TRBV4-2,CASSQDTSNTEAFF
TRBJ1-2,TRBV6-1,CASSEAWTGFARYGYTF
TRBJ2-7,TRBV5-1,CASSLGASGGEMEQYF
TRBJ2-1,TRBV2,CASSERGPDEQFF
TRBJ2-5,TRBV7-5,CARSFTQTGGCETQYF
TRBJ2-3,TRBV7-2,CASSGRVLAGARRNTQYF
TRBJ2-7,TRBV29-1,CSVDGLSQGDEQYF
TRBJ2-2,TRBV5-5,CASSSQGLAGGYTGELFF
TRBJ1-5,TRBV2,CASSEGGAGNQPQHF
TRBJ2-7,TRBV6-5,CASRVGGEKTKQYF
TRBJ1-1,TRBV19,CASSIELNTEAFF
TRBJ1-1,TRBV5-1,CASSLGQINTEAFF
TRBJ1-5,TRBV19,CASSNIGNQPQHF
TRBJ1-2,TRBV27,CASSLSGDYGYTF
TRBJ2-5,TRBV19,CASSTMPGLAVETQYF
TRBJ2-2,TRBV7-9,CASSLTNTGELFF